The clone carrying this T cell receptor beta chain was seen just once. Its specificity is unknown. The entry originates in a study of regulatory T cells in long-lasting Graves disease. Time point described: newly diagnosed GD, antithyroid drugs for less than 3 months. The TCR library was made from RNA extracted from PBMCs. Clinicians diagnosed Graves' disease using American Thyroid Association guidelines. Library construction for TCR beta used iRepertoire HTBI primers and Arm-PCR of CDR3 regions. TCRdb independently ran MiXCR on the multiplex PCR reads; one entry per CDR3 protein. The sample holds fewer than 550,000 distinct CDR3 sequences; roughly 16% are singletons and the top ten take 25%. This CDR3 is built from 12 residues. Deletions cut 3 bases from V and 11 bases from J, with 14 bases between. Per germline, CDR1 SGHRS and CDR2 YFSETQ. Findings of the study overall: Less diverse TCR repertoires were seen in persistent Graves' patients than in newly diagnosed ones. With persistent disease, TRBV28, TRBJ1-2 and TRBJ2-5 were the favored segments.

These same records also appear under a second study, on T cells in Graves' hyperthyroidism and ophthalmopathy.

V and J are TRBV5-1 and TRBJ1-1; D remains ambiguous. The sample here was peripheral blood mononuclear cells (PBMCs), taken at new diagnosis, from a patient treated with antithyroid drugs. The receptor comes from a woman aged 35-60 years with Graves disease. CDR3 sequence (DNA): TGCGCCAGCAGCTCGGAGGGTCCAACGGCTTTCTTT. This encodes CASSSEGPTAFF.